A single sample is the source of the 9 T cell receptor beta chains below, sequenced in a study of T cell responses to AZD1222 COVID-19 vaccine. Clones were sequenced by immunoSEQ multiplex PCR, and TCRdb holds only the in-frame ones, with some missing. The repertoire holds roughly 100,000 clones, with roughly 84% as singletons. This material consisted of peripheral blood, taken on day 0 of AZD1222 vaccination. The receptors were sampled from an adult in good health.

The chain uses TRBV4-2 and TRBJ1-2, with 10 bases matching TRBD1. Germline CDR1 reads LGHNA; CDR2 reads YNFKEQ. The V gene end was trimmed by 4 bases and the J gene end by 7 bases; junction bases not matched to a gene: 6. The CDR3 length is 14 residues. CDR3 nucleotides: TGTGCCAGCAGCCTTGACAGGGGGCTGAGTGGCTACACCTTC. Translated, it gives CASSLDRGLSGYTF.

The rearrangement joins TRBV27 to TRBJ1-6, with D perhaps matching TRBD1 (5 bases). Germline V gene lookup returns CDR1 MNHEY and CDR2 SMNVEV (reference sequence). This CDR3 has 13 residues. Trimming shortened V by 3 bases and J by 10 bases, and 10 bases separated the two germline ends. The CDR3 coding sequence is TGTGCCAGCAGTTTGGCAGGGTTATCACCCCTCCACTTT. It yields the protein CASSLAGLSPLHF.

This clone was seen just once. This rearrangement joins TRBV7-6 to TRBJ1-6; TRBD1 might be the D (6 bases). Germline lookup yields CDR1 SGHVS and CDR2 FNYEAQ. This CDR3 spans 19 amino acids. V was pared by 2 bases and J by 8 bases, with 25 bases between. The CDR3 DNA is TGTGCCAGCAGCTTATTTGGTTTCAGTCGCGGGGGCGAAGATTCACCCCTCCACTTT. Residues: CASSLFGFSRGGEDSPLHF.

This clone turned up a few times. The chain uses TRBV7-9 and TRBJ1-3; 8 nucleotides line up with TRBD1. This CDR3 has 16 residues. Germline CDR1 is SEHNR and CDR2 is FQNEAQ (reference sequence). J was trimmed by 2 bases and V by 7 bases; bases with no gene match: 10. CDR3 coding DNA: TGTGCCAGCAAAAGCGACAGGGGCATTCCTGGAAACACCATATATTTT. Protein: CASKSDRGIPGNTIYF.

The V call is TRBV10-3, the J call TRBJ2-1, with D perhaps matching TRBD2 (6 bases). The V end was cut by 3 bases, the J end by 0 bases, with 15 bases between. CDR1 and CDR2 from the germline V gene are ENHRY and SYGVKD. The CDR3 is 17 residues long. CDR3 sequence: CAISDPGDASSYNEQFF. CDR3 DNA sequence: TGTGCCATCAGTGACCCGGGGGACGCGAGCTCCTACAATGAGCAGTTCTTC.

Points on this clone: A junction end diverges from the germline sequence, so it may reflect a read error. The chain's CDR3 is CASSPPGLAGPLLF. The DNA of the CDR3 is TGTGCCAGCTCACCACCGGGACTAGCGGGACCCCTTCTCTTC. This chain links TRBV18 with TRBJ2-1, with TRBD2 identical over 13 bases. There are 14 residues in the CDR3. Germline lookup yields CDR1 KGHSH and CDR2 LQKENI.

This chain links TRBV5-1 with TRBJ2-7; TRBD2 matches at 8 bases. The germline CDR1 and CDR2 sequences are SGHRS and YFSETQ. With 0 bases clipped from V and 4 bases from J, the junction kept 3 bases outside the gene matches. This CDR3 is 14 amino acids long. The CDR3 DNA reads TGCGCCAGCAGCTTGGCCACGGGAGGGTACGAGCAGTACTTC. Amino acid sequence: CASSLATGGYEQYF.

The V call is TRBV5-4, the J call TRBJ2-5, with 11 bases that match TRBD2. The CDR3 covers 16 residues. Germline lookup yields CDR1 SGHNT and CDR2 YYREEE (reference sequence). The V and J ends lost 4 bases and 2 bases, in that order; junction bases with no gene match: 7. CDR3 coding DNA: TGTGCCAGCAGCGTCGGGACTAGCGGTCCTCAAGAGACCCAGTACTTC. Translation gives CASSVGTSGPQETQYF. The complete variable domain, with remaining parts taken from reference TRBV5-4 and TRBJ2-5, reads ETGVTQSPTHLIKTRGQQVTLRCSSQSGHNTVSWYQQALGQGPQFIFQYYREEENGRGNFPPRFSGLQFPNYSSELNVNALELDDSALYLCASSVGTSGPQETQYFGPGTRLLVL.

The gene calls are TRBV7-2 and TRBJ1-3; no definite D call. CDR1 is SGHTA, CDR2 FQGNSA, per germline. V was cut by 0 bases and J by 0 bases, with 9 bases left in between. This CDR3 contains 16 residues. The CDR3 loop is CASSLAIGHSGNTIYF. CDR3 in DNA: TGTGCCAGCAGCTTAGCGATAGGCCACTCTGGAAACACCATATATTTT.